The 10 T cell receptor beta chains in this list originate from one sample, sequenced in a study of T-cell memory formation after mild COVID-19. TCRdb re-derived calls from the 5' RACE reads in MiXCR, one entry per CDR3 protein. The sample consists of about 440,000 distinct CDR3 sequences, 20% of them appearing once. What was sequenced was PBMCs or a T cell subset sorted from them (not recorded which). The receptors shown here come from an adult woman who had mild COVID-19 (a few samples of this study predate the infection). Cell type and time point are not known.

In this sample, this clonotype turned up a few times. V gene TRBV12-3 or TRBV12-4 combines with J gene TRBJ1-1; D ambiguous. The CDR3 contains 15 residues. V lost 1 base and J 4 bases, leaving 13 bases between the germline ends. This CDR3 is CASSLDPARGTEAFF. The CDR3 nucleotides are TGTGCCAGCAGTTTAGATCCAGCTCGGGGCACTGAAGCTTTCTTT.

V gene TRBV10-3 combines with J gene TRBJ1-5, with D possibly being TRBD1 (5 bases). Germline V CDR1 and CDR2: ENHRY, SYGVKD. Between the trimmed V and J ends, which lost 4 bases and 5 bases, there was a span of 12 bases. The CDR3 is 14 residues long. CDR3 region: CAISVQGGHQPQHF. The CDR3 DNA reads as TGTGCCATCAGTGTTCAGGGTGGCCATCAGCCCCAGCATTTT.

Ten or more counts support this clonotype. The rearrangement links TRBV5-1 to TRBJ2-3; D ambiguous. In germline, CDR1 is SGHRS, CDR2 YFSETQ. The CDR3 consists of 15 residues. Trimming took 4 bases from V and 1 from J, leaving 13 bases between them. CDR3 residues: CASSGYYAGTDTQYF. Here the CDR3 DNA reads TGCGCCAGCAGCGGGTACTACGCGGGCACAGATACGCAGTATTTT.

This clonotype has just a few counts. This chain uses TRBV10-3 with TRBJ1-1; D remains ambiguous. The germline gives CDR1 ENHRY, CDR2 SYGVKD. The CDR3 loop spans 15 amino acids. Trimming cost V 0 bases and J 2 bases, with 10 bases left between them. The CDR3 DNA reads TGTGCCATCAGTGAGTCAGGAGTGCCTAACACTGAAGCTTTCTTT. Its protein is CAISESGVPNTEAFF.

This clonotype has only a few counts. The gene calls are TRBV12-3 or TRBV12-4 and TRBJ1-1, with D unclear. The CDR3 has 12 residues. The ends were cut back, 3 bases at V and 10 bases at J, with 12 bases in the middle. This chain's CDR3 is CASSLVVGRAFF. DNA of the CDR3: TGTGCCAGCAGTTTGGTAGTAGGGAGAGCTTTCTTT.

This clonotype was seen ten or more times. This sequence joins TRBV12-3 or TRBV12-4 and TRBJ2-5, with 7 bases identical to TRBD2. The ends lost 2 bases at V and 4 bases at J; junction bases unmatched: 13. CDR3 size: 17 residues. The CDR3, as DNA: TGTGCCAGCAGTTTAAGGGCTGGCGGGAGACTGGGAGAGACCCAGTACTTC. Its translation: CASSLRAGGRLGETQYF.

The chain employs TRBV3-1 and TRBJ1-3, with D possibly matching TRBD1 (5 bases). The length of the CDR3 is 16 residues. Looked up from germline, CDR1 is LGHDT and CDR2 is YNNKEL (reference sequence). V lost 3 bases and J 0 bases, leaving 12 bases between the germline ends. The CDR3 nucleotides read TGTGCCAGCAGCCACCGCCGACAGTCCTCTGGAAACACCATATATTTT. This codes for CASSHRRQSSGNTIYF.

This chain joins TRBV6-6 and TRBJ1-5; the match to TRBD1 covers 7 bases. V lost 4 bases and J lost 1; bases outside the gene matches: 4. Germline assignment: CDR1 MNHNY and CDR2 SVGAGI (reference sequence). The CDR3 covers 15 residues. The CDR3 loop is CASSSGTASNQPQHF. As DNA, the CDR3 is TGTGCCAGCAGTTCTGGGACAGCAAGCAATCAGCCCCAGCATTTT.

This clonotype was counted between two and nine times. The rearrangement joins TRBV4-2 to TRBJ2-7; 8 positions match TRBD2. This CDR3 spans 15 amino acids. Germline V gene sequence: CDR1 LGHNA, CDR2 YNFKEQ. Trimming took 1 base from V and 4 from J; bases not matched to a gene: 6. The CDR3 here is CASSQGGREGYEQYF. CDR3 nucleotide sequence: TGTGCCAGCAGCCAAGGGGGACGGGAGGGATACGAGCAGTACTTC.

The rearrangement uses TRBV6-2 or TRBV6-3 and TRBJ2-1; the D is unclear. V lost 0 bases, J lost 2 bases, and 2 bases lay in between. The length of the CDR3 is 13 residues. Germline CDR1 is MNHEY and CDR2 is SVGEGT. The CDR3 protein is CASSYSPYNEQFF. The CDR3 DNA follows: TGTGCCAGCAGTTACTCGCCCTACAATGAGCAGTTCTTC.